The 10 T cell receptor beta chains below all came from one sample that was sequenced in a study of T cell repertoires in ileal Crohn's disease (dated by TCRdb to the late 2010s). Library method: the immunoSEQ multiplex PCR assay. What TCRdb holds here is the immuneACCESS table cut down to in-frame rearrangements. Part of the clones is not present; checked against another copy, under half of the missing clones reflect an unresolved V gene, and the others are unexplained. The sample table lists about 11,000 clones, less than 85% of them with a count of one. About 6.6% of the sample is taken by the ten largest. The time point label, read with the paper, signifies: neoterminal ileum biopsy at postoperative endoscopy, about 6 months after surgery. Sequenced input: ileal tissue. All receptors come from an adult with Crohn's disease.

The CDR3 DNA is TGCAGCGTTGTTAACAGGGAATATGGCTACACCTTC. This encodes CSVVNREYGYTF. The J gene is TRBJ1-2, the V gene TRBV29-1, with TRBD1 as a possible D gene (6 bases). This CDR3 region has 12 residues. The germline V and J ends were trimmed by 4 bases and 5 bases, with 11 bases remaining between them. Germline V CDR1 and CDR2: SQVTM, ANQGSEA.

This rearrangement joins TRBV10-2 to TRBJ1-1; D uncertain. Looked up from germline, CDR1 is WSHSY and CDR2 is SAAADI. With 2 bases removed from V and 9 bases from J, the gap between germline ends came to 13 bases. CDR3 length: 13 residues. CDR3 DNA: TGCGCCAGCAGTGAGGGCTGGACTACACAAGCTTTCTTT. Translating it yields CASSEGWTTQAFF.

This clone has just a few counts. The chain couples TRBV5-1 to TRBJ2-5, with TRBD1 identical over 10 bases. V shed 3 bases, J shed 4 bases, and the junction held 9 bases outside the gene matches. The CDR3 consists of 16 residues. The germline CDR1 and CDR2 sequences are SGHRS and YFSETQ. The CDR3 DNA follows: TGCGCCAGCAGCTCCCAATGGACAGGGGGGTCAGAGACCCAGTACTTC. This encodes CASSSQWTGGSETQYF.

The chain is built from TRBV30 and TRBJ2-5, with D tentatively TRBD2 (6 bases). Trimming took 2 bases from V and 7 from J, leaving 17 bases between them. The CDR3 covers 14 residues. The germline V gene encodes CDR1 GTSNPN and CDR2 SVGIG (reference sequence). The DNA for the CDR3 is TGTGCCTGGAGTATAGGGACTGCCCGTGTGACCCAGTACTTC. It codes for CAWSIGTARVTQYF.

The chain carries TRBV5-1 and TRBJ1-4; D is perhaps TRBD1 (5 bases). The CDR3 loop spans 15 amino acids. CDR1 is SGHRS and CDR2 is YFSETQ in the germline V gene. The V gene lost 4 bases and the J gene lost 0 bases, with 10 bases spanning the gap. The CDR3 DNA reads TGCGCCAGCAGCGCCACAGGAACAACTAATGAAAAACTGTTTTTT. This sequence encodes CASSATGTTNEKLFF.

The CDR3 sequence: CASRLTSGGPGELFF. In DNA form, the CDR3 reads TGTGCCAGCAGACTGACTAGCGGGGGGCCCGGGGAGCTGTTTTTT. This rearrangement joins TRBV7-2 to TRBJ2-2, with TRBD2 matching 13 bases. Trimming at V came to 6 bases and at J to 6 bases, leaving 4 bases not matched to a gene. Per the germline V gene, CDR1 is SGHTA and CDR2 is FQGNSA. The CDR3 loop spans 15 amino acids.

The V call is TRBV20-1, the J call TRBJ1-2, with TRBD1 matching 7 bases. Per germline, CDR1 DFQATT and CDR2 SNEGSKA (reference sequence). V shed 6 bases, J shed 8 bases, and the junction held 6 bases outside the gene matches. The CDR3 runs to 11 residues. The CDR3 spells CSALDRKGYTF. CDR3 coding DNA: TGCAGTGCCCTGGACAGGAAAGGCTACACCTTC.

Written as DNA, the CDR3 is TGCGCCAGCAGCTTGACAGGCGAGCAGTACTTC. This codes for CASSLTGEQYF. The genes are TRBV5-1 and TRBJ2-7, with D possibly being TRBD1 (5 bases). The CDR3 has 11 residues. The germline gives CDR1 SGHRS, CDR2 YFSETQ. The germline V and J ends were trimmed by 1 base and 6 bases, with 5 bases remaining between them.

The J gene is TRBJ2-7, the V gene TRBV5-1; possible D gene TRBD2, 6 bases. The germline V gene has CDR1 SGHRS and CDR2 YFSETQ. V was trimmed by 2 bases and J by 8 bases, leaving 17 bases between them. CDR3 length: 14 amino acids. The CDR3 DNA follows: TGCGCCAGCAGCTTTAAAGGGGCAGGGAGGCAGCAGTACTTC. It yields the protein CASSFKGAGRQQYF.

This clone appeared a few times. The chain combines TRBV7-8 with TRBJ2-7; D is unresolved. V lost 2 bases and J 1 base, leaving 18 bases between the germline ends. This CDR3 spans 17 amino acids. Germline CDR1 reads SGHVS; CDR2 reads FQNEAQ. The CDR3 loop reads CASSLMSGLIGSYEQYF. The CDR3 DNA sequence: TGTGCCAGCAGCTTAATGTCGGGTCTAATAGGATCCTACGAGCAGTACTTC.